One and the same sample provided the 30 T cell receptor beta chains below, sequenced in a study of early T cells in non-severe SARS-CoV-2 infection. TCRdb re-analysed the 5' RACE reads in MiXCR, keeping a single row per CDR3 protein. The sample has some 70,000 distinct CDR3 sequences; 12% are singletons. The sequenced sample was whole blood. The receptor set was obtained from an adult who was a healthcare worker with PCR-confirmed SARS-CoV-2 infection or an uninfected control (not recorded which).

The table lists this clonotype with many counts. V gene TRBV20-1 combines with J gene TRBJ2-7; TRBD2 might be the D (6 bases). Trimming removed 2 bases at V and 5 bases at J, with 16 bases between. The germline V gene encodes CDR1 DFQATT and CDR2 SNEGSKA (reference sequence). The CDR3 runs 14 residues. The CDR3 is CSARTGTVRDEQYF. CDR3 sequence (DNA): TGCAGTGCTAGAACCGGGACTGTGAGGGACGAGCAGTACTTC.

In this sample, this clonotype turned up many times. The rearrangement links TRBV6-6 to TRBJ2-6; a possible D gene is TRBD2 (5 bases). CDR3 length: 14 residues. Trimming cost V 6 bases and J 0 bases, with 6 bases left between them. Germline-derived CDR1 and CDR2 are MNHNY and SVGAGI (reference sequence). CDR3 nucleotide sequence: TGTGCCAGCAGACTAGGCTCTGGGGCCAACGTCCTGACTTTC. Residues: CASRLGSGANVLTF.

The chain links TRBV7-9 to TRBJ2-3; perhaps TRBD1 as D (7 bases). This CDR3 region has 16 residues. Per the germline V gene, CDR1 is SEHNR and CDR2 is FQNEAQ (reference sequence). V lost 1 base to trimming and J lost 1 base, with 12 bases between them. This CDR3 is CASSLVTRGGTDTQYF. The CDR3 DNA reads TGTGCCAGCAGCTTAGTTACCAGGGGGGGCACAGATACGCAGTATTTT.

In its sample, this clonotype was seen a few times. The rearrangement joins TRBV28 to TRBJ1-6; the D gene is possibly TRBD1 (6 bases). The CDR3 length is 14 residues. Germline V gene data show CDR1 as MDHEN and CDR2 as SYDVKM. Trimming cost V 7 bases and J 7 bases, with 14 bases left between them. CDR3: CASIPDRQNSPLHF. The CDR3 DNA reads as TGTGCCAGCATTCCCGACAGGCAGAATTCACCCCTCCACTTT.

This clonotype was found many times. V gene TRBV3-1 combines with J gene TRBJ2-7; D gene uncertain. This CDR3 region has 14 residues. V was cut by 3 bases and J by 7 bases, with 16 bases left in between. CDR1 is LGHDT and CDR2 is YNNKEL in the germline V gene (reference sequence). The CDR3 sequence: CASSQGITLREQYF. CDR3 in DNA: TGTGCCAGCAGCCAGGGCATCACCCTACGGGAGCAGTACTTC.

In its sample, this clonotype was seen a few times. The rearrangement links TRBV30 to TRBJ1-3; D unresolved. The CDR3 length is 16 residues. The V end was cut by 5 bases, the J end by 6 bases, with 23 bases between. CDR1 is GTSNPN and CDR2 is SVGIG in the germline V gene (reference sequence). The chain's CDR3 is CAWGFPGEGRKNTIYF. The CDR3 DNA reads as TGTGCCTGGGGGTTTCCCGGGGAGGGTCGAAAAAACACCATATATTTT. Using reference TRBV30 and TRBJ1-3 for the parts outside the CDR3, the full variable domain is SQTIHQWPATLVQPVGSPLSLECTVEGTSNPNLYWYRQAAGRGLQLLFYSVGIGQISSEVPQNLSASRPQDRQFILSSKKLLLSDSGFYLCAWGFPGEGRKNTIYFGEGSWLTVV.

This clonotype was detected ten times or more. This rearrangement joins TRBV13 to TRBJ2-7, with TRBD1 identical over 7 bases. CDR1 PRHDT and CDR2 FYEKMQ come from the germline V gene (reference sequence). The CDR3 contains 14 residues. The ends lost 5 bases at V and 3 bases at J; junction bases unmatched: 7. CDR3 DNA sequence: TGTGCCAGCAGCCCCTCGTGGGACAGCTACGAGCAGTACTTC. Protein sequence: CASSPSWDSYEQYF. The entire variable domain, with the rest obtained from reference TRBV13 and TRBJ2-7, is as follows: AAGVIQSPRHLIKEKRETATLKCYPIPRHDTVYWYQQGPGQDPQFLISFYEKMQSDKGSIPDRFSAQQFSDYHSELNMSSLELGDSALYFCASSPSWDSYEQYFGPGTRLTVT.

This clonotype came up a few times. The chain is built from TRBV10-2 and TRBJ2-3, with TRBD2 identical over 10 bases. V lost 4 bases to trimming and J lost 3 bases; unmatched junction nucleotides: 4. Germline CDR1 is WSHSY and CDR2 is SAAADI. The CDR3 covers 15 residues. In DNA, the CDR3 is TGCGCCAGCAGTGGAGCACTAGCGGGGACAGATACGCAGTATTTT. Protein: CASSGALAGTDTQYF.

This clonotype has a count of ten or more. The rearrangement links TRBV10-2 to TRBJ1-1, with D unresolved. Germline assignment: CDR1 WSHSY and CDR2 SAAADI. The CDR3 sequence is 14 residues long. Trimming left V 0 bases short and J 1 base short, with 6 bases between. CDR3 protein: CASSESWGNTEAFF. CDR3 in DNA: TGCGCCAGCAGTGAGTCTTGGGGGAACACTGAAGCTTTCTTT.

A word on this clonotype: A much larger clone sits a single nucleotide away, making a read error possible. The chain employs TRBV7-6 and TRBJ2-5; tentative D call: TRBD2 (6 bases). The CDR3 is made up of 14 amino acids. The V end was cut by 5 bases, the J end by 1 base, with 11 bases between. Germline lookup yields CDR1 SGHVS and CDR2 FNYEAQ. CDR3 region: CASSLGTSQETQYF. CDR3 in DNA: TGTGCCAGCAGCCTCGGGACTTCCCAAGAGACCCAGTACTTC.

This clonotype has just a few counts. This rearrangement joins TRBV9 to TRBJ1-3, with D perhaps matching TRBD1 (5 bases). Germline assignment: CDR1 SGDLS and CDR2 YYNGEE. The CDR3 loop spans 13 amino acids. Trimming took off 7 bases at V and 6 bases at J, with 14 bases between the two ends. The CDR3 DNA sequence: TGTGCCAGCTTGGACACAAATTCAAACACCATATATTTT. Translating it yields CASLDTNSNTIYF.

This clonotype has only a few counts. The chain joins TRBV27 to TRBJ2-5; D is unclear. The CDR3 consists of 13 residues. Germline assignment: CDR1 MNHEY and CDR2 SMNVEV (reference sequence). Trimming pared 2 bases from V and 4 bases from J, leaving 8 bases between. The CDR3 protein is CASSLRFGETQYF. The CDR3 DNA is TGTGCCAGCAGTTTACGTTTTGGAGAGACCCAGTACTTC.

The table lists this clonotype with many counts. The rearrangement links TRBV28 to TRBJ2-3; D may be TRBD2 (5 bases). Trimming removed 6 bases from V and 3 bases from J, with 13 bases in between. The germline V gene has CDR1 MDHEN and CDR2 SYDVKM. This CDR3 is 14 amino acids long. This CDR3 reads CASSLGSGTDTQYF. The CDR3 nucleotides read TGTGCCAGCAGCTTGGGGTCGGGGACAGATACGCAGTATTTT.

The V and J genes are TRBV7-9 and TRBJ2-1; 10 nucleotides align to TRBD2. The junction had 19 bases not matched to a gene; V was cut back by 7 bases and J by 4 bases. The germline gives CDR1 SEHNR, CDR2 FQNEAQ (reference sequence). The CDR3 has 19 amino acids. CDR3 sequence reads: CASTFGSNIGLAEYNEQFF. In DNA, the CDR3 is TGTGCCAGCACCTTCGGCAGTAACATCGGACTAGCGGAGTACAATGAGCAGTTCTTC.

This clonotype came up many times. The J gene is TRBJ1-5, the V gene TRBV18; possible D gene TRBD1, 5 bases. The V end lost 9 bases, the J end lost 4 bases, and 16 bases lay between the germline ends. The length of the CDR3 is 14 residues. CDR1 KGHSH and CDR2 LQKENI come from the germline V gene. CDR3 residues: CASSRAEGNQPQHF. CDR3 sequence (DNA): TGTGCCAGTTCGAGGGCCGAGGGGAATCAGCCCCAGCATTTT.

This clonotype has a count of ten or more. V and J are TRBV28 and TRBJ2-2, with 8 bases that match TRBD2. The V gene end was trimmed by 3 bases and the J gene end by 6 bases; junction bases not matched to a gene: 3. Per the germline V gene, CDR1 is MDHEN and CDR2 is SYDVKM. The CDR3 contains 14 residues. CDR3 residues: CASSLGAGAGELFF. CDR3 sequence (DNA): TGTGCCAGCAGTTTGGGAGCGGGAGCCGGGGAGCTGTTTTTT.

This clonotype was counted only a few times. This chain connects TRBV29-1 to TRBJ2-3, with D perhaps matching TRBD1 (7 bases). Deletions cut 4 bases from V and 4 bases from J, with 15 bases between. Germline CDR1 SQVTM, CDR2 ANQGSEA. The CDR3 runs 14 residues. CDR3 sequence reads: CSVVWQGGPDTQYF. The CDR3, as DNA: TGCAGCGTTGTATGGCAGGGGGGCCCAGATACGCAGTATTTT.

Remarks on this clonotype: A much larger clone lies a single base off, so this may be a read error. The rearrangement uses TRBV5-1 and TRBJ2-5; 12 bases match TRBD1. V lost 4 bases and J lost 7; bases outside the gene matches: 8. Germline-derived CDR1 and CDR2 are SGHRS and YFSETQ. There are 15 residues in the CDR3. CDR3 coding DNA: TGCGCCAGCAGCCTGGGACAGGGGGCGGTGGGGACCCAGTACTTC. This sequence encodes CASSLGQGAVGTQYF.

This clonotype was observed many times. The rearrangement uses TRBV20-1 and TRBJ1-1; D is uncertain. Germline V gene data show CDR1 as DFQATT and CDR2 as SNEGSKA (reference sequence). Trimming stripped 6 bases from V and 5 bases from J, with 13 bases between. This CDR3 contains 12 residues. The CDR3 coding sequence is TGCAGTGCCCGCAGCCCAGAGACTGAAGCTTTCTTT. Translating gives CSARSPETEAFF.

This clonotype turned up a few times. V gene TRBV29-1 combines with J gene TRBJ2-7; TRBD2 matches at 7 bases. Germline trimming cut 2 bases from V and 7 bases from J; bases unmatched to any gene: 8. Germline lookup yields CDR1 SQVTM and CDR2 ANQGSEA. CDR3 length: 13 residues. CDR3 amino acids: CSVERGRAGEQYF. The DNA for the CDR3 is TGCAGCGTTGAACGAGGGAGGGCCGGGGAGCAGTACTTC.

This clonotype was detected many times. The chain employs TRBV20-1 and TRBJ2-1, with TRBD1 identical over 10 bases. The V segment lost 7 bases and the J segment 8 bases; nucleotides outside the gene matches: 11. This CDR3 comprises 14 residues. Germline V gene sequence: CDR1 DFQATT, CDR2 SNEGSKA (reference sequence). The CDR3 DNA reads TGCAGTGGAAACCGGGACAGGGGATCCCATGAGCAGTTCTTC. Protein: CSGNRDRGSHEQFF.

This chain uses TRBV3-1 with TRBJ1-1; D uncertain. Trimming left V 4 bases short and J 2 bases short, with 5 bases between. This CDR3 comprises 12 residues. CDR1 is LGHDT and CDR2 is YNNKEL in the germline V gene (reference sequence). CDR3: CASSPSNTEAFF. CDR3 bases: TGTGCCAGCAGCCCCTCAAACACTGAAGCTTTCTTT. Full variable domain (remainder filled in from reference TRBV3-1 and TRBJ1-1): DTAVSQTPKYLVTQMGNDKSIKCEQNLGHDTMYWYKQDSKKFLKIMFSYNNKELIINETVPNRFSPKSPDKAHLNLHINSLELGDSAVYFCASSPSNTEAFFGQGTRLTVV.

This clonotype was found a few times. V is TRBV20-1 and J is TRBJ2-7, with a possible D match to TRBD2 (5 bases). Germline V gene data show CDR1 as DFQATT and CDR2 as SNEGSKA (reference sequence). The germline V and J ends were trimmed by 5 bases and 0 bases, with 14 bases remaining between them. The CDR3 loop spans 14 amino acids. The CDR3 nucleotides are TGCAGTGCTGCCCGAGCGGTTAGCTCCTACGAGCAGTACTTC. Amino acids: CSAARAVSSYEQYF.

This clonotype was seen repeatedly, ten times or more. At one end the junction does not follow the germline gene, possibly because of a read error. J is TRBJ2-7 and V is TRBV10-3; D is unresolved. Per the germline V gene, CDR1 is ENHRY and CDR2 is SYGVKD. This CDR3 is built from 14 residues. The CDR3 loop is CAIGDGNIGHEQYF. For the CDR3, the DNA is TGTGCCATCGGTGACGGAAACATTGGCCACGAGCAGTACTTC.

The chain is built from TRBV14 and TRBJ2-1; TRBD1 matches at 7 bases. The germline V gene encodes CDR1 SGHDN and CDR2 FVKESK. Trimming cost V 5 bases and J 15 bases; bases outside gene matches: 13. This CDR3 has 13 amino acids. The CDR3 sequence: CASSLQGIAGWFF. CDR3 DNA sequence: TGTGCCAGCAGCTTACAGGGGATAGCCGGGTGGTTCTTC.

At least ten counts were recorded for this clonotype. This chain uses TRBV6-6 with TRBJ1-5; TRBD1 is a possible D gene (5 bases). This CDR3 region has 13 residues. Deletions cut 6 bases from V and 4 bases from J, with 10 bases between. Per the germline V gene, CDR1 is MNHNY and CDR2 is SVGAGI (reference sequence). DNA of the CDR3: TGTGCCAGCAGCGACAGCCAAAATCAGCCCCAGCATTTT. Translated: CASSDSQNQPQHF.

This clonotype was recorded a few times. The chain joins TRBV10-3 to TRBJ2-1; no clear D gene. This CDR3 region has 12 residues. CDR1 and CDR2 from the germline V gene are ENHRY and SYGVKD. The V end was cut by 8 bases, the J end by 5 bases, with 10 bases between. CDR3 loop: CAIGLPDNEQFF. The CDR3 DNA reads as TGTGCCATCGGGCTGCCTGACAATGAGCAGTTCTTC.

This clonotype was recorded at least ten times. The V gene is TRBV2, the J gene TRBJ2-5; the D gene is possibly TRBD1 (5 bases). V was cut by 5 bases and J by 3 bases, with 7 bases left in between. The CDR3 is made up of 12 amino acids. CDR1 is SNHLY and CDR2 is FYNNEI in the germline V gene. The CDR3 protein is CASSYRKETQYF. The DNA for the CDR3 is TGTGCCAGCAGTTACAGGAAAGAGACCCAGTACTTC.

This clonotype was seen only a few times. The chain carries TRBV4-1 and TRBJ2-4; D is perhaps TRBD2 (7 bases). CDR1 is MGHRA and CDR2 is YSYEKL in the germline V gene. The CDR3 runs to 15 residues. V lost 0 bases to trimming and J lost 6 bases, with 12 bases between them. The chain's CDR3 is CASSQDGGGPNIQYF. CDR3 DNA: TGCGCCAGCAGCCAAGATGGGGGGGGCCCAAACATTCAGTACTTC.

This clonotype was detected only a few times. The chain recombines TRBV29-1 with TRBJ2-5; TRBD1 might be the D (6 bases). This CDR3 has 12 amino acids. The germline V gene has CDR1 SQVTM and CDR2 ANQGSEA. Trimming took 4 bases from V and 5 from J, leaving 11 bases between them. Written as DNA, the CDR3 is TGCAGCGTTGCAGGGGTTGGCGAGACCCAGTACTTC. It is translated as CSVAGVGETQYF.